These 27 T cell receptor beta chains came from one sample sequenced in a study of shared clonotypes between healthy human individuals. Profiling relied on immunoSEQ multiplex PCR, and the TCRdb table lists in-frame clones only, not all of them. The sample has around 940,000 clones, more than 75% seen once. Sequenced: memory CD4+ T cells sorted from blood. This sample's subset: CD45RA-negative fraction. Source of these receptors: a man between 18 and 29 years old in good health.

This clone appeared a few times. The rearrangement links TRBV29-1 to TRBJ2-1; TRBD1 agrees at 8 bases. The CDR3 has 13 amino acids. CDR1 and CDR2 from the germline V gene are SQVTM and ANQGSEA. J lost 3 bases, V lost 4 bases, and 2 bases had no gene match. The CDR3 DNA follows: TGCAGCGTTGTGGGACAGGTCTACAATGAGCAGTTCTTC. Residues: CSVVGQVYNEQFF.

The chain couples TRBV5-6 to TRBJ1-2; possibly TRBD1 for D (5 bases). This CDR3 contains 12 residues. Germline V gene data show CDR1 as SGHDT and CDR2 as YYEEEE. V was trimmed by 1 base and J by 6 bases, leaving 7 bases between them. As DNA, the CDR3 is TGTGCCAGCAGCTTGAAAGGGGATGGCTACACCTTC. The encoded protein is CASSLKGDGYTF.

This clone was observed a few times. The genes are TRBV7-9 and TRBJ1-1, with D hard to call. The CDR3 covers 15 residues. The V gene's germline CDR1 is SEHNR and CDR2 FQNEAQ (reference sequence). With 2 bases removed from V and 3 bases from J, the gap between germline ends came to 13 bases. The CDR3 DNA is TGTGCCAGCAGCTTATTTTCCGGGTCGCACACTGAAGCTTTCTTT. Encoded protein: CASSLFSGSHTEAFF. The entire variable domain, with the rest obtained from reference TRBV7-9 and TRBJ1-1, is as follows: DTGVSQNPRHKITKRGQNVTFRCDPISEHNRLYWYRQTLGQGPEFLTYFQNEAQLEKSRLLSDRFSAERPKGSFSTLEIQRTEQGDSAMYLCASSLFSGSHTEAFFGQGTRLTVV.

The chain has TRBV5-1 and TRBJ2-2, with D hard to call. The CDR3 is 13 residues long. Between the trimmed V and J ends, which lost 5 bases and 4 bases, there was a span of 9 bases. Per the germline V gene, CDR1 is SGHRS and CDR2 is YFSETQ. Here the CDR3 reads CASRVRVTGELFF. The CDR3 coding sequence is TGCGCCAGCAGGGTTAGGGTCACCGGGGAGCTGTTTTTT.

The chain carries TRBV2 and TRBJ2-1, with 8 bases matching TRBD2. Germline V CDR1 and CDR2: SNHLY, FYNNEI. Trimming removed 7 bases from V and 4 bases from J; junction bases left unmatched: 9. The CDR3 extends over 15 amino acids. In DNA form, the CDR3 reads TGTGCCAGCACCGAGGGACTAGGTCTGTACAATGAGCAGTTCTTC. It is translated as CASTEGLGLYNEQFF.

This clone was detected only a few times. The CDR3 DNA reads TGTGCCAGCAGTTCTAGCGCTAGCACAGATACGCAGTATTTT. Protein product: CASSSSASTDTQYF. This chain uses TRBV6-5 with TRBJ2-3; possibly TRBD2 for D (6 bases). CDR1 and CDR2 from the germline V gene are MNHEY and SVGAGI. The CDR3 is made up of 14 amino acids. V lost 4 bases and J 0 bases, leaving 8 bases between the germline ends.

The V call is TRBV28, the J call TRBJ2-3, with 16 bases that match TRBD2. Germline CDR1 is MDHEN and CDR2 is SYDVKM. After removal of 7 bases from V and 6 bases from J, the junction contained 13 bases not matched to a gene. This CDR3 region has 18 residues. In DNA, the CDR3 is TGTGCCAGCACCATACCGGGACTAGCGGGGGGGCCTGTGGATACGCAGTATTTT. Translation: CASTIPGLAGGPVDTQYF.

The genes are TRBV30 and TRBJ2-7; no firm D call. Trimming removed 2 bases from V and 7 bases from J, with 15 bases in between. The CDR3 has 13 amino acids. Germline CDR1 GTSNPN, CDR2 SVGIG (reference sequence). CDR3 sequence: CAWSTTVEQEQYF. The CDR3 nucleotides are TGTGCCTGGAGTACTACGGTCGAGCAGGAGCAGTACTTC.

This clone has only a few counts. The J gene is TRBJ2-7, the V gene TRBV21-1; the DNA was not used to check the table's D call, TRBD1. TRBV21-1 is given as a pseudogene. The CDR3 totals 15 residues. CDR3 in amino acids: CASSRAPDRDYEQYF. Here the CDR3 DNA reads TGTGCCAGCAGCAGGGCTCCGGACAGGGACTACGAGCAGTACTTC.

This chain uses TRBV4-1 with TRBJ1-5; D might be TRBD1 (5 bases). Germline V CDR1 and CDR2: MGHRA, YSYEKL. V was trimmed by 0 bases and J by 0 bases, leaving 15 bases between them. This CDR3 has 18 residues. DNA of the CDR3: TGCGCCAGCAGCCAAGATGGGGGTGGGCGGGGTAGCAATCAGCCCCAGCATTTT. Translation: CASSQDGGGRGSNQPQHF.

This clone has just a few counts. The chain combines TRBV5-4 with TRBJ1-2; D is ambiguous. The germline CDR1 and CDR2 sequences are SGHNT and YYREEE (reference sequence). The CDR3 length is 15 residues. With 0 bases removed from V and 1 base from J, the gap between germline ends came to 10 bases. The CDR3 bases are TGTGCCAGCAGCTTGGGGGCCGGTGATAACTATGGCTACACCTTC. It specifies CASSLGAGDNYGYTF. The full variable domain, with the rest looked up from reference TRBV5-4 and TRBJ1-2, is ETGVTQSPTHLIKTRGQQVTLRCSSQSGHNTVSWYQQALGQGPQFIFQYYREEENGRGNFPPRFSGLQFPNYSSELNVNALELDDSALYLCASSLGAGDNYGYTFGSGTRLTVV.

The CDR3 protein is CAWSRSVVARQNTEAFF. CDR3 sequence (DNA): TGTGCCTGGAGTCGTTCCGTGGTAGCCAGACAGAACACTGAAGCTTTCTTT. The V and J genes are TRBV30 and TRBJ1-1; D remains unclear. Looked up from germline, CDR1 is GTSNPN and CDR2 is SVGIG (reference sequence). The germline V and J ends were trimmed by 2 bases and 1 base, with 20 bases remaining between them. This CDR3 is 17 amino acids long.

This sequence joins TRBV21-1 and TRBJ1-1. TRBV21-1 is deemed a pseudogene. CDR3 size: 11 residues. CDR3 nucleotide sequence: TGTGCCAGAAGCAAAAACACTGAAGCTTTCTTT. Translation: CARSKNTEAFF.

The V gene is TRBV10-2, the J gene TRBJ2-1; D possibly corresponds to TRBD2 (6 bases). The V end lost 6 bases, the J end lost 5 bases, and 23 bases lay between the germline ends. CDR1 is WSHSY and CDR2 is SAAADI in the germline V gene. This CDR3 contains 17 residues. Written as DNA, the CDR3 is TGCGCCAGCAGGGACGGTGGCGGGACGCGCCCCGACAATGAGCAGTTCTTC. It is translated as CASRDGGGTRPDNEQFF.

The CDR3 is CAISDWREGPYEQYF. As DNA, the CDR3 is TGTGCCATCAGTGATTGGCGGGAGGGCCCCTACGAGCAGTACTTC. The V gene is TRBV10-3, the J gene TRBJ2-7, with TRBD2 matching 9 bases. The CDR3 runs 15 residues. From germline, CDR1 is ENHRY and CDR2 SYGVKD. Unmatched junction bases numbered 5, after V lost 3 bases and J lost 2 bases.

This sequence joins TRBV15 and TRBJ1-5, with D hard to call. The V end lost 3 bases, the J end lost 6 bases, and 9 bases lay between the germline ends. The CDR3 sequence is 13 residues long. Germline V gene sequence: CDR1 LNHNV, CDR2 YYDKDF (reference sequence). DNA of the CDR3: TGTGCCACCAGCAGCCTTACGGGTCAGCCCCAGCATTTT. Translation gives CATSSLTGQPQHF. The full variable domain, rest sourced from reference TRBV15 and TRBJ1-5, is DAMVIQNPRYQVTQFGKPVTLSCSQTLNHNVMYWYQQKSSQAPKLLFHYYDKDFNNEADTPDNFQSRRPNTSFCFLDIRSPGLGDTAMYLCATSSLTGQPQHFGDGTRLSIL.

V gene TRBV29-1 combines with J gene TRBJ1-1, with TRBD1 identical over 7 bases. The CDR3 has 15 residues. Germline lookup yields CDR1 SQVTM and CDR2 ANQGSEA. Trimming removed 0 bases from V and 6 bases from J; junction bases left unmatched: 10. The CDR3 DNA sequence: TGCAGCGTTGAAGAACACGACAGGGCGGGATCTGAAGCTTTCTTT. Translation gives CSVEEHDRAGSEAFF.

The J gene is TRBJ1-2, the V gene TRBV25-1; the D gene is possibly TRBD1 (5 bases). This CDR3 is 14 amino acids long. The V gene's germline CDR1 is MGHDK and CDR2 SYGVNS. V dropped 3 bases and J dropped 8 bases, with 16 bases sitting between them. The CDR3 reads CASSDKRQGSGYTF. As DNA, the CDR3 is TGTGCCAGCAGTGACAAGCGGCAGGGAAGCGGCTACACCTTC.

As regards this clone: Additional DNA sequences in this sample encode the identical CDR3. V is TRBV5-1 and J is TRBJ1-1; D not resolved. V lost 0 bases, J lost 1 base, and 7 bases lay in between. The CDR3 spans 14 residues. Germline CDR1 SGHRS, CDR2 YFSETQ. CDR3 region: CASSLGGSNTEAFF. CDR3 coding DNA: TGCGCCAGCAGCTTGGGGGGTTCGAACACTGAAGCTTTCTTT.

The J gene is TRBJ2-7, the V gene TRBV29-1, with D tentatively TRBD1 (6 bases). V was trimmed by 0 bases and J by 3 bases, leaving 15 bases between them. The V gene's germline CDR1 is SQVTM and CDR2 ANQGSEA. The CDR3 is 15 amino acids. Written as DNA, the CDR3 is TGCAGCGTTGAAGACAGGGTGCAGGGGAACTACGAGCAGTACTTC. This sequence encodes CSVEDRVQGNYEQYF.

The chain joins TRBV15 to TRBJ1-1, with TRBD1 matching 11 bases. V lost 0 bases to trimming and J lost 6 bases; unmatched junction nucleotides: 12. CDR3 size: 18 residues. Germline lookup yields CDR1 LNHNV and CDR2 YYDKDF (reference sequence). The CDR3 DNA reads as TGTGCCACCAGCAGAGATGCCGGACAGGGGGCAAGGCGGGCTGAAGCTTTCTTT. The encoded protein is CATSRDAGQGARRAEAFF.

This chain links TRBV19 with TRBJ1-1; 8 bases map to TRBD1. Germline V gene lookup returns CDR1 LNHDA and CDR2 SQIVND (reference sequence). This CDR3 is 15 amino acids long. V was pared by 7 bases and J by 1 base, with 8 bases of the junction left unmatched. The CDR3 nucleotides read TGTGCCAGTAATGAGCAGGGGGCCCGGAACACTGAAGCTTTCTTT. Amino acids: CASNEQGARNTEAFF.

This clone is a singleton in its sample. The V gene is TRBV7-8, the J gene TRBJ2-7, with a tentative D call TRBD1 (6 bases). V shed 2 bases and J shed 6 bases, with 20 bases lying between them. Germline CDR1 SGHVS, CDR2 FQNEAQ. The CDR3 is 16 residues long. The CDR3 sequence is CASSLPTRGVMGEQYF. DNA of the CDR3: TGTGCCAGCAGCTTACCCACCAGGGGCGTAATGGGCGAGCAGTACTTC.

This clone was found a few times. The chain is built from TRBV6-6 and TRBJ2-7; unclear D gene. The CDR3 is 13 residues long. Germline V gives CDR1 MNHNY, CDR2 SVGAGI (reference sequence). The ends were cut back, 6 bases at V and 1 base at J, with 10 bases in the middle. The CDR3 DNA reads TGTGCCAGCAGGATTTATGAGTCCTACGAGCAGTACTTC. It is translated as CASRIYESYEQYF.

V is TRBV18 and J is TRBJ1-4; 7 nucleotides match TRBD1. This CDR3 has 16 amino acids. The junction had 9 bases not matched to a gene; V was cut back by 4 bases and J by 4 bases. CDR1 KGHSH and CDR2 LQKENI come from the germline V gene. The CDR3: CASSRNRGRSNEKLFF. CDR3 coding DNA: TGTGCCAGCTCACGTAACAGGGGCCGGAGTAATGAAAAACTGTTTTTT.

This clone was seen at least ten times. The rearrangement uses TRBV4-3 and TRBJ2-1; TRBD2 might be the D (5 bases). CDR1 and CDR2 from the germline V gene are LGHNA and YSLEER. The CDR3 is made up of 15 amino acids. With 0 bases removed from V and 10 bases from J, the gap between germline ends came to 16 bases. The CDR3 bases are TGCGCCAGCAGCCAAGAGGTAACAGAGGGTAGAGAGCAGTTCTTC. Protein product: CASSQEVTEGREQFF.

The chain has TRBV13 and TRBJ2-3, with D perhaps matching TRBD1 (5 bases). The CDR3 extends over 16 amino acids. Per germline, CDR1 PRHDT and CDR2 FYEKMQ (reference sequence). V was trimmed by 4 bases and J by 6 bases, leaving 20 bases between them. In DNA, the CDR3 is TGTGCCAGCAGCTCGATAGGGGTTTATCGGCCGGATACGCAGTATTTT. It is translated as CASSSIGVYRPDTQYF.